The present T cell receptor beta chain was sequenced within a study of CD8+ T cells in alopecia areata. Trimming shortened V by 5 bases and J by 3 bases, and 16 bases separated the two germline ends. This CDR3 is built from 15 residues. Germline CDR1 reads SEHNR; CDR2 reads FQNEAQ (reference sequence). RNA was extracted and reverse transcribed into cDNA as the sequencing template. Libraries were prepared by immunoSEQ multiplex PCR; TCRdb keeps only in-frame clonotypes and omits some of them. Of 45,000 to 60,000 clones in the sample, roughly 96% were seen once. The chain uses TRBV7-9 and TRBJ1-1, with D possibly being TRBD1 (6 bases). Here the sequenced sample was CD8+ T cells sorted from blood, taken at week 0. The receptor was derived from a human donor with alopecia areata. Written as DNA, the CDR3 is TGTGCCAGCAGCAGTAACAGGGTTCCGGACACTGAAGCTTTCTTT. This encodes CASSSNRVPDTEAFF.